The next 26 T cell receptor beta chains were all read from a single sample in a study of cytomegalovirus exposure and HLA in healthy donors. The PCR contained 60 Vbeta and 13 Jbeta primers. Profiling relied on immunoSEQ multiplex PCR, and the TCRdb table lists in-frame clones only, not all of them. The sample lists under 80,000 clones; over 70% were seen once. Sequenced sample: PBMCs. These receptors all stem from a woman between 40 and 50 years old in good health and CMV-seronegative.

This rearrangement joins TRBV7-8 to TRBJ1-5; D perhaps matches TRBD1 (6 bases). Germline CDR1 reads SGHVS; CDR2 reads FQNEAQ. This CDR3 is 15 amino acids long. With 4 bases removed from V and 4 bases from J, the gap between germline ends came to 14 bases. DNA for the CDR3: TGTGCCAGCAGCTCCACAGGGTTCGGGAATCAGCCCCAGCATTTT. Its translation is CASSSTGFGNQPQHF.

The chain links TRBV6-1 to TRBJ2-3; D gene ambiguous. Between the trimmed V and J ends, which lost 6 bases and 4 bases, there was a span of 5 bases. This CDR3 spans 11 amino acids. Looked up from germline, CDR1 is MNHNS and CDR2 is SASEGT. The DNA of the CDR3 is TGTGCCAGCAGCCTTGCAGATACGCAGTATTTT. It yields the protein CASSLADTQYF.

The chain joins TRBV7-9 to TRBJ2-1, with TRBD2 identical over 8 bases. V gave up 10 bases and J gave up 10 bases; unmatched junction bases: 12. Germline values: CDR1 SEHNR, CDR2 FQNEAQ (reference sequence). The CDR3 has 13 residues. DNA for the CDR3: TGTGCCACCGGACCGGGACTAGTTTCCGAGCAGTTCTTC. Translating it yields CATGPGLVSEQFF.

V gene TRBV10-3 combines with J gene TRBJ2-2, with TRBD2 matching 15 bases. The CDR3 contains 18 residues. The germline V gene has CDR1 ENHRY and CDR2 SYGVKD. Trimming took 6 bases from V and 7 from J; bases not matched to a gene: 12. CDR3: CAISPGLAGGSGGGELFF. The CDR3 nucleotides read TGTGCCATCAGCCCCGGACTAGCGGGAGGGAGTGGAGGCGGGGAGCTGTTTTTT.

The rearrangement joins TRBV7-2 to TRBJ2-1; TRBD1 matches at 7 bases. The V gene's germline CDR1 is SGHTA and CDR2 FQGNSA. V gave up 5 bases and J gave up 1 base; unmatched junction bases: 5. This CDR3 contains 15 residues. For the CDR3, the DNA is TGTGCCAGCAGCCTGAGACAGGGATCCTACAATGAGCAGTTCTTC. This codes for CASSLRQGSYNEQFF.

V is TRBV13 and J is TRBJ2-7; tentatively, D is TRBD2 (6 bases). Deletions cut 3 bases from V and 5 bases from J, with 11 bases between. The CDR3 is 13 amino acids. Per the germline V gene, CDR1 is PRHDT and CDR2 is FYEKMQ (reference sequence). The CDR3 region is CASSLRDNNEQYF. In nucleotides, the CDR3 is TGTGCCAGCAGCTTGCGGGATAATAACGAGCAGTACTTC. Full variable domain (outside the CDR3, taken from reference TRBV13 and TRBJ2-7): AAGVIQSPRHLIKEKRETATLKCYPIPRHDTVYWYQQGPGQDPQFLISFYEKMQSDKGSIPDRFSAQQFSDYHSELNMSSLELGDSALYFCASSLRDNNEQYFGPGTRLTVT.

The chain uses TRBV27 and TRBJ2-7, with TRBD2 matching over 11 bases. Unmatched junction bases numbered 8, after V lost 4 bases and J lost 0 bases. CDR1 and CDR2 (germline): MNHEY, SMNVEV (reference sequence). The CDR3 has 17 amino acids. CDR3: CASSYSGTSGSSYEQYF. Here the CDR3 DNA reads TGTGCCAGCAGTTATTCCGGGACTAGCGGAAGCTCCTACGAGCAGTACTTC.

This chain connects TRBV7-9 to TRBJ2-1; 8 bases are a match to TRBD2. CDR3 length equals 15 residues. CDR1 and CDR2 (germline): SEHNR, FQNEAQ (reference sequence). The V and J ends lost 5 bases and 0 bases, in that order; junction bases with no gene match: 3. The DNA for the CDR3 is TGTGCCAGCAGCCGGAGCGGGAGCTCCTACAATGAGCAGTTCTTC. Translating gives CASSRSGSSYNEQFF.

The table lists this clone with a count of one. This chain joins TRBV25-1 and TRBJ2-1; D gene ambiguous. Germline lookup yields CDR1 MGHDK and CDR2 SYGVNS. CDR3 length equals 11 residues. V was clipped by 6 bases and J by 7 bases, with 7 bases between them. The CDR3 DNA is TGTGCCAGCAGGGCCTCGAATGAGCAGTTCTTC. It translates to CASRASNEQFF. Complete variable domain (other parts from reference TRBV25-1 and TRBJ2-1): EADIYQTPRYLVIGTGKKITLECSQTMGHDKMYWYQQDPGMELHLIHYSYGVNSTEKGDLSSESTVSRIRTEHFPLTLESARPSHTSQYLCASRASNEQFFGPGTRLTVL.

The gene calls are TRBV28 and TRBJ1-2, with D possibly being TRBD1 (6 bases). The CDR3 totals 14 residues. V gave up 8 bases and J gave up 5 bases, with 18 bases separating them. CDR1 is MDHEN and CDR2 is SYDVKM in the germline V gene. CDR3 region: CASLGQWGFYGYTF. CDR3 DNA sequence: TGTGCCAGCCTAGGACAGTGGGGTTTTTATGGCTACACCTTC.

The chain carries TRBV19 and TRBJ1-5; 8 bases line up with TRBD1. The germline gives CDR1 LNHDA, CDR2 SQIVND (reference sequence). There are 14 residues in the CDR3. J lost 2 bases, V lost 6 bases, and 3 bases had no gene match. CDR3 amino acids: CASSTTGGNQPQHF. The CDR3 DNA sequence: TGTGCCAGTAGCACGACAGGGGGCAATCAGCCCCAGCATTTT.

V usage is TRBV7-2 and J usage is TRBJ2-3; 11 bases align to TRBD2. This CDR3 has 18 residues. V was pared by 2 bases and J by 2 bases, with 9 bases of the junction left unmatched. Germline V gives CDR1 SGHTA, CDR2 FQGNSA. The CDR3 DNA reads TGTGCCAGCAGCTTATTCCCCTCTAGCGGGGGGACCACAGATACGCAGTATTTT. Translating it yields CASSLFPSSGGTTDTQYF.

J is TRBJ1-3 and V is TRBV5-1, with 7 bases fitting TRBD1. The germline V gene has CDR1 SGHRS and CDR2 YFSETQ. The length of the CDR3 is 15 residues. Losses at the gene ends were 4 bases for V and 0 bases for J; bases not matched to a gene: 4. CDR3 loop: CASSATGFSGNTIYF. Written as DNA, the CDR3 is TGCGCCAGCAGCGCGACAGGGTTCTCTGGAAACACCATATATTTT.

V usage is TRBV7-2 and J usage is TRBJ2-7; a possible D gene is TRBD1 (7 bases). The CDR3 length is 19 residues. Per germline, CDR1 SGHTA and CDR2 FQGNSA. V lost 1 base and J lost 1, with 23 bases in between. In DNA, the CDR3 is TGTGCCAGCAGCTTAGAGCGCAGGGGCCCGGGGGACAGATCCTACGAGCAGTACTTC. Protein sequence: CASSLERRGPGDRSYEQYF.

The CDR3 DNA reads as TGTGCCAGCAGCTTGCTCAGCAATCAGCCCCAGCATTTT. Encoded protein: CASSLLSNQPQHF. The chain is built from TRBV5-6 and TRBJ1-5; D unclear. The V end lost 1 base, the J end lost 1 base, and 3 bases lay between the germline ends. Germline V gives CDR1 SGHDT, CDR2 YYEEEE. This CDR3 contains 13 residues.

This sequence joins TRBV19 and TRBJ2-1, with D perhaps matching TRBD2 (6 bases). Looked up from germline, CDR1 is LNHDA and CDR2 is SQIVND (reference sequence). The CDR3 spans 12 residues. V dropped 6 bases and J dropped 8 bases, with 11 bases sitting between them. The CDR3 loop reads CASSGRGYEQFF. CDR3 nucleotide sequence: TGTGCCAGTAGCGGGAGAGGCTATGAGCAGTTCTTC.

This rearrangement joins TRBV7-8 to TRBJ1-5; possibly TRBD1 for D (6 bases). The CDR3 spans 18 residues. With 5 bases removed from V and 1 base from J, the gap between germline ends came to 21 bases. Germline CDR1 reads SGHVS; CDR2 reads FQNEAQ. The chain's CDR3 is CASSPIPTGQPSNQPQHF. DNA of the CDR3: TGTGCCAGCAGCCCTATCCCGACCGGACAGCCCAGCAATCAGCCCCAGCATTTT.

This clone was detected once. The chain has TRBV7-8 and TRBJ2-3, with 12 bases identical to TRBD2. The CDR3 contains 13 residues. V shed 6 bases and J 5 bases; nucleotides not matched to a gene: 0. Germline lookup yields CDR1 SGHVS and CDR2 FQNEAQ. CDR3 nucleotide sequence: TGTGCCAGCAGACTAGCGGGGGGAGATACGCAGTATTTT. Protein sequence: CASRLAGGDTQYF.

The genes are TRBV7-8 and TRBJ2-7; TRBD2 aligns across 9 bases. CDR1 SGHVS and CDR2 FQNEAQ come from the germline V gene. J lost 6 bases, V lost 7 bases, and 13 bases had no gene match. The CDR3 runs to 15 residues. CDR3 in amino acids: CASTQGGTSPPEQYF. CDR3 coding DNA: TGTGCCAGCACCCAAGGGGGGACTAGCCCTCCCGAGCAGTACTTC. Together with reference TRBV7-8 and TRBJ2-7, the CDR3 gives the full variable domain: GAGVSQSPRYKVAKRGQDVALRCDPISGHVSLFWYQQALGQGPEFLTYFQNEAQLDKSGLPSDRFFAERPEGSVSTLKIQRTQQEDSAVYLCASTQGGTSPPEQYFGPGTRLTVT.

The V call is TRBV6-5, the J call TRBJ2-7, with TRBD2 identical over 11 bases. The V gene's germline CDR1 is MNHEY and CDR2 SVGAGI. The V gene end was trimmed by 5 bases and the J gene end by 4 bases; junction bases not matched to a gene: 1. The CDR3 runs 13 residues. DNA for the CDR3: TGTGCCAGCAGTCTAGCGGGGGGATACGAGCAGTACTTC. Its protein is CASSLAGGYEQYF.

This rearrangement joins TRBV14 to TRBJ2-2; no reliable D call. This CDR3 is 12 amino acids long. Germline V lookup: CDR1 SGHDN, CDR2 FVKESK. Trimming left V 4 bases short and J 6 bases short, with 6 bases between. CDR3 nucleotides: TGTGCCAGCAGCCTCCCGGCCGGGGAGCTGTTTTTT. It translates to CASSLPAGELFF.

The gene calls are TRBV7-9 and TRBJ1-3; 10 bases line up with TRBD1. This CDR3 has 14 residues. The V segment lost 5 bases and the J segment 8 bases; nucleotides outside the gene matches: 6. The V gene's germline CDR1 is SEHNR and CDR2 FQNEAQ (reference sequence). CDR3 residues: CASSRGTGEDTIYF. For the CDR3, the DNA is TGTGCCAGCAGCCGCGGGACAGGGGAGGACACCATATATTTT.

Only a few counts were recorded for this clone. The gene calls are TRBV7-8 and TRBJ1-1, with TRBD1 matching 10 bases. The length of the CDR3 is 14 residues. The V gene's germline CDR1 is SGHVS and CDR2 FQNEAQ. Trimming cost V 5 bases and J 5 bases; bases outside gene matches: 5. As DNA, the CDR3 is TGTGCCAGCAGCCCCCGGGACAGGGGAACTGAAGCTTTCTTT. Protein: CASSPRDRGTEAFF.

The V gene is TRBV7-2, the J gene TRBJ2-2; D remains unclear. The ends were cut back, 2 bases at V and 7 bases at J, with 5 bases in the middle. CDR3 length: 12 amino acids. Germline assignment: CDR1 SGHTA and CDR2 FQGNSA. This chain's CDR3 is CASSLFLGELFF. CDR3 sequence (DNA): TGTGCCAGCAGCTTATTCCTCGGGGAGCTGTTTTTT.

The chain joins TRBV10-3 to TRBJ1-2; D possibly corresponds to TRBD1 (5 bases). CDR1 is ENHRY and CDR2 is SYGVKD in the germline V gene. With 2 bases removed from V and 8 bases from J, the gap between germline ends came to 9 bases. The length of the CDR3 is 12 residues. The CDR3 loop reads CAISERQSGYTF. The CDR3 DNA follows: TGTGCCATCAGTGAGCGACAGTCAGGCTACACCTTC.

This clone was seen a few times. CDR3 sequence (DNA): TGTGCCAGCAGTTCCAGGATGAACACTGAAGCTTTCTTT. This gives the protein CASSSRMNTEAFF. This chain uses TRBV27 with TRBJ1-1; D not certain. The CDR3 extends over 13 amino acids. CDR1 is MNHEY, CDR2 SMNVEV, per germline (reference sequence). The V end was cut by 4 bases, the J end by 0 bases, with 6 bases between.